This T cell receptor beta chain was recorded in a study of cytotoxic CD8 clonotypes in ibrutinib-treated CLL. At the level of the study: Partial response was seen in around 24 patients and complete response in 2; after median about six years, about 15 stayed remitted, around 12 progressed.

V trimming: 3 bases; J trimming: 2 bases; junction bases outside the gene matches: 10. The CDR3 totals 16 residues. Germline V gene sequence: CDR1 SGHRS, CDR2 YFSETQ. Target depth was 1 in 200,000 to 1 in 1 million T cells, about 10x per clonotype. Sequenced by immunoSEQ multiplex PCR; TCRdb stores in-frame clones only, minus some. The data show some 140,000 clones, with approximately 90% seen just once and 10% to 13% held by the top ten. The receptor was derived from a human donor with chronic lymphocytic leukemia. This material consisted of PBMCs, taken after 12 months of ibrutinib treatment. The V gene is TRBV5-1, the J gene TRBJ2-7; 8 bases align to TRBD1. CDR3 in DNA: TGCGCCAGCAGCTCGGGCGACAGGGGAAGAGCCTACGAGCAGTACTTC. This encodes CASSSGDRGRAYEQYF.